This T cell receptor beta chain was identified in a study of CXCR3-negative and CXCR3-positive naive CD8 T cells. Looked up from germline, CDR1 is SQVTM and CDR2 is ANQGSEA. CDR3 length: 11 amino acids. Details on this clonotype: Its antigen is not known.

The study's findings and limits: Similar TRBV-TRBJ usage characterized naive CXCR3-negative and CXCR3-positive cells; memory cells differed.

All TRB cDNA libraries came from 5' RACE performed with UMI labels. TCRdb reprocessed the 5' RACE reads and keeps a single row for each CDR3 protein, giving no DNA. Reported are 70,000 to 95,000 distinct CDR3 sequences; the ten largest clones contain roughly 1.5%. Specimen: naive CXCR3- CD8+ T cells from blood. Subset reported: CD45RO-CCR7+CD27+CD95- naive CD8+ T cells lacking CXCR3 (TNR3-). The chain links TRBV29-1 to TRBJ1-4. This TCR derives from a human donor in good health. Some clones in this sample may be carry-over from other donors' samples. CDR3 in amino acids: CSVAENEKLFF.